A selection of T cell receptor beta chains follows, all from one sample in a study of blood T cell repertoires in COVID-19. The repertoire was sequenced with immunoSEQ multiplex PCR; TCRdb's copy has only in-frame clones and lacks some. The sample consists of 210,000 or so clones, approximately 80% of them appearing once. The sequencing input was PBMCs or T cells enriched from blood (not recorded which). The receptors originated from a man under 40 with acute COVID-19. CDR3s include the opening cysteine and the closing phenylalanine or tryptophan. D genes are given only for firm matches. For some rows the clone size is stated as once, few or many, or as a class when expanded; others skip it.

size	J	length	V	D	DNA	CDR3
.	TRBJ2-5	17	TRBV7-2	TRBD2	TGTGCCAGCAGCTTAGTACCTTCGGGACTAGCAGGGGAGACCCAGTACTTC	CASSLVPSGLAGETQYF
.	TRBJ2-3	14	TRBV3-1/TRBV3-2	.	TGTGCCAGCAGCCAGACCCGGGGTAGCTGGGCGCAGTATTTT	CASSQTRGSWAQYF
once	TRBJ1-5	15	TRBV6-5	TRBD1	TGTGCCAGCAGTTACGGGACAGGCCACAATCAGCCCCAGCATTTT	CASSYGTGHNQPQHF
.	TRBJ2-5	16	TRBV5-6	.	TGTGCCAGCAGCCCGGGCCCCACCGGGGTCCAAGAGACCCAGTACTTC	CASSPGPTGVQETQYF
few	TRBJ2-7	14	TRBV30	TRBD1	TGTGCCTGGGATGGACAGGTGAGCTCCTACGAGCAGTACTTC	CAWDGQVSSYEQYF
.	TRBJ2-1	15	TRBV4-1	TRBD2	TGCGCCAGCAGCCAACGTCTACTAGCGGCCGGGGAGCAGTTCTTC	CASSQRLLAAGEQFF
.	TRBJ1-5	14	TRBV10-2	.	TGCGCCAGCAGTGAGGCTGGAGTTCATCAGCCCCAGCATTTT	CASSEAGVHQPQHF
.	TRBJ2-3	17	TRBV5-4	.	TGTGCCAGCCACCCGCGTCAGGCCACGCTCGAGACAGATACGCAGTATTTT	CASHPRQATLETDTQYF
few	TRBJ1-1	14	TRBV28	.	TGTGCCAGCAGTCCCTCTCCCGGGAGAACTGAAGCTTTCTTT	CASSPSPGRTEAFF
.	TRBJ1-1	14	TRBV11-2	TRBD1	TGTGCCAGCAGCTCGGGACAGACAAACACTGAAGCTTTCTTT	CASSSGQTNTEAFF
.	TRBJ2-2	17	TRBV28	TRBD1	TGTGCCAGCAGTTTATTGCCGGGACAGGGACACACCGGGGAGCTGTTTTTT	CASSLLPGQGHTGELFF
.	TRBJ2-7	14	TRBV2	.	TGTGCCAGCAGTGTCGGAGGCGGGCTCTACGAGCAGTACTTC	CASSVGGGLYEQYF
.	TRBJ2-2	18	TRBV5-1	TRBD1	TGCGCCAGCAGCCTTACCCCCGACAGGGGGCTGGACACCGGGGAGCTGTTTTTT	CASSLTPDRGLDTGELFF
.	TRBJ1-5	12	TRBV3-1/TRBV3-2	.	TGTGCCAGCAGCCGGGGCGAGCAGCCCCAGCATTTT	CASSRGEQPQHF
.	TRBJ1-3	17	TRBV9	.	TGTGCCAGCAGCGTAGAGGCAGGGGTGGGATCAGGAAACACCATATATTTT	CASSVEAGVGSGNTIYF
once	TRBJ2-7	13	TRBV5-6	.	TGTGCCAGCAGCTTGACAGGGTTTTACGAGCAGTACTTC	CASSLTGFYEQYF
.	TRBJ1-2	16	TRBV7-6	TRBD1	TGTGCCAGCAGCTCGGGACCTGGCAGGGGGGAGATGGGCTACACCTTC	CASSSGPGRGEMGYTF